A selection of T cell receptor beta chains follows, all from one sample in a study of shared clonotypes between healthy human individuals. Sequencing was performed with immunoSEQ multiplex PCR; in TCRdb, only in-frame clones are kept and a portion is missing. Counted here are roughly 490,000 clones, 79% occurring once; the ten biggest clones make up about an eighth. The sequencing sample was made of PBMCs. The origin of the receptors is a woman in her thirties or forties in good health. Some clones in this sample may be carry-over from other donors' samples. CDR3s leave out the opening cysteine and the closing phenylalanine or tryptophan.

J | length | V | CDR3
TRBJ2-5 | 16 | TRBV7-8 | ASSGRRWTRSNQETQY
TRBJ1-4 | 14 | TRBV2 | ASSESGARTNEKLF
TRBJ1-4 | 14 | TRBV6-1 | ASSERWGWTDEKLF
TRBJ2-1 | 11 | TRBV11-2 | ASSPIRFFEQF
TRBJ2-1 | 11 | TRBV28 | ASSFRRIDEQF
TRBJ1-5 | 11 | TRBV6-1 | ASSLDGSQPRH
TRBJ1-1 | 12 | TRBV5-1 | ASSLGSSNTEAF
TRBJ2-7 | 11 | TRBV5-1 | ASSLALGYEQY
TRBJ1-1 | 13 | TRBV18 | ASSPPGQAIPEAF
TRBJ2-6 | 12 | TRBV5-4 | ASSFFTGANVLT
TRBJ2-7 | 13 | TRBV7-9 | ASSQGIQGDYEQY
TRBJ1-1 | 13 | TRBV19 | ASSIDFGGAPGAF
TRBJ2-1 | 11 | TRBV2 | ASSDSWRGEQF
TRBJ2-1 | 15 | TRBV4-3 | ASSPSSGRAPGNEQF
TRBJ2-3 | 13 | TRBV7-2 | ASSLAAGVTDTQY
TRBJ2-7 | 13 | TRBV7-2 | ASSFWPGQNYEQY
TRBJ1-5 | 14 | TRBV9 | ASSAGDRGSNQPQH
TRBJ2-1 | 13 | TRBV29-1 | SAYTGTGIFNEQF
TRBJ2-7 | 12 | TRBV2 | ASSGRTEPYEQY
TRBJ2-5 | 10 | TRBV7-2 | ASSPGRETQY
TRBJ2-1 | 12 | TRBV5-1 | ASSSLADYNEQF
TRBJ1-2 | 13 | TRBV5-1 | ASSLEGSGGGGYT
TRBJ1-2 | 14 | TRBV28 | ASSAGYVTGVYGYT
TRBJ1-3 | 14 | TRBV10-3 | AISERTTSSGNTIY
TRBJ2-6 | 13 | TRBV9 | ASSLVGSGANVLT
TRBJ1-1 | 11 | TRBV11-1 | ASSTGALTEAF
TRBJ2-1 | 13 | TRBV11-3 | ASSGDSLSYNEQF
TRBJ1-5 | 12 | TRBV11-2 | ASSSGLGVQPQH
TRBJ2-7 | 14 | TRBV7-6 | ASSLGAGGIGYEQY
TRBJ1-1 | 11 | TRBV11-2 | ASSPGGGTEAF
TRBJ2-7 | 12 | TRBV5-1 | ASSTSGPSYEQY
TRBJ1-1 | 12 | TRBV13 | ASSLQGGGTEAF
TRBJ2-2 | 14 | TRBV4-2 | ASSQGGTINTGELF
TRBJ1-1 | 13 | TRBV2 | ASSLDTASSTEAF
TRBJ2-7 | 13 | TRBV9 | ASSVGAGLRVEQY
TRBJ2-5 | 9 | TRBV7-2 | ASSSDFAQY
TRBJ1-6 | 10 | TRBV25-1 | ASRTGDSPLH
TRBJ2-7 | 15 | TRBV5-1 | ASSLGDTSTTGGEQY
TRBJ2-3 | 13 | TRBV7-8 | ASSLGPGATDTQY
TRBJ1-1 | 13 | TRBV5-5 | ASSSRGGRDTEAF
TRBJ1-1 | 12 | TRBV19 | ASSLRQGAIEAF
TRBJ2-2 | 15 | TRBV13 | ASSLGGRRTPAGELF
TRBJ2-3 | 15 | TRBV4-3 | ASSQRPGQGSADTQY
TRBJ2-3 | 9 | TRBV20-1 | SARASNTQY
TRBJ2-7 | 13 | TRBV5-1 | ASSELTGEAYEQY